The 25 T cell receptor beta chains below were found in one sample sequenced in a study of glioma-infiltrating T cells. Using RNA template, CDR3s of TCR alpha and beta were amplified with iRepertoire arm-PCR. TCRdb reanalysed the multiplex PCR reads using MiXCR and keeps one entry per CDR3 protein. The sample holds around 97,000 distinct CDR3 sequences, less than 30% seen once. The sample was glioma tissue, nonneoplastic brain tissue, or PBMCs (not recorded which). All receptors derive from a human donor with low-grade glioma or glioblastoma, undergoing nonglioma brain surgery, or in good health (not recorded which).

This clonotype was seen more than once but under ten times. V gene TRBV4-2 combines with J gene TRBJ2-3; D may be TRBD1 or TRBD2 (5 bases each). This CDR3 is built from 16 residues. Trimming cost V 0 bases and J 3 bases, with 13 bases left between them. The germline V gene encodes CDR1 LGHNA and CDR2 YNFKEQ. CDR3 sequence: CASSQDSGAGTDTQYF. CDR3 sequence (DNA): TGTGCCAGCAGCCAAGATTCCGGGGCCGGGACAGATACGCAGTATTTT.

About this clonotype itself: One end of the junction fails to match germline, which may point to a read error. The chain recombines TRBV7-6 with TRBJ1-5, with 7 bases that match TRBD1. The length of the CDR3 is 15 residues. Germline assignment: CDR1 SGHVS and CDR2 FNYEAQ. CDR3 bases: TGTGGCAGCAGCTTAGAGGGGGCTGGGAATCAGCCCCAGCATTTT. This codes for CGSSLEGAGNQPQHF.

This chain connects TRBV7-2 to TRBJ2-7; 7 bases match TRBD1. V trimming: 5 bases; J trimming: 0 bases; junction bases outside the gene matches: 4. This CDR3 region has 14 residues. CDR1 and CDR2 (germline): SGHTA, FQGNSA. CDR3 region: CASSQGVISYEQYF. The DNA for the CDR3 is TGTGCCAGCAGCCAGGGGGTCATCTCCTACGAGCAGTACTTC.

V gene TRBV4-1 combines with J gene TRBJ2-1, with D possibly matching TRBD1 (7 bases). V was cut by 3 bases and J by 7 bases, with 19 bases left in between. The CDR3 length is 16 residues. The germline V gene has CDR1 MGHRA and CDR2 YSYEKL. The CDR3 is CASSQGVLQGGNEQFF. Written as DNA, the CDR3 is TGCGCCAGCAGCCAGGGGGTACTCCAGGGGGGAAATGAGCAGTTCTTC.

V and J are TRBV2 and TRBJ2-7; 11 bases map to TRBD1. The V gene end was trimmed by 8 bases and the J gene end by 6 bases; junction bases not matched to a gene: 6. The V gene's germline CDR1 is SNHLY and CDR2 FYNNEI. The CDR3 sequence is 13 residues long. CDR3 in amino acids: CASAGQGVGEQYF. As DNA, the CDR3 is TGTGCCAGCGCGGGACAGGGGGTCGGCGAGCAGTACTTC.

In its sample, this clonotype was seen many times. The chain carries TRBV6-1 and TRBJ2-7; the match to TRBD2 covers 11 bases. Germline CDR1 MNHNS, CDR2 SASEGT. The CDR3 loop spans 14 amino acids. V gave up 6 bases and J gave up 3 bases; unmatched junction bases: 4. In DNA form, the CDR3 reads TGTGCCAGCAGCTTAGCGGGGGGGATCTACGAGCAGTACTTC. Translated: CASSLAGGIYEQYF.

The rearrangement uses TRBV5-5 and TRBJ2-1; D gene uncertain. The V gene's germline CDR1 is SGHKS and CDR2 YYEKEE (reference sequence). Trimming took 0 bases from V and 9 from J, leaving 16 bases between them. This CDR3 spans 15 amino acids. The CDR3 DNA is TGTGCCAGCAGCTTGGCCGGTAATAGCCAGCCTGAGCAGTTCTTC. Amino acids: CASSLAGNSQPEQFF. Variable domain in full (rest from reference TRBV5-5 and TRBJ2-1): DAGVTQSPTHLIKTRGQQVTLRCSPISGHKSVSWYQQVLGQGPQFIFQYYEKEERGRGNFPDRFSARQFPNYSSELNVNALLLGDSALYLCASSLAGNSQPEQFFGPGTRLTVL.

This clonotype was recorded at least ten times. This rearrangement joins TRBV6-1 to TRBJ2-1, with 11 bases lining up with TRBD2. The CDR3 is 17 residues long. Trimming took 6 bases from V and 3 from J; bases not matched to a gene: 10. Germline V gives CDR1 MNHNS, CDR2 SASEGT. The CDR3 loop is CASSPPYSGGDYNEQFF. In DNA form, the CDR3 reads TGTGCCAGCAGCCCACCCTATAGCGGGGGGGACTACAATGAGCAGTTCTTC.

This clonotype was seen many times. The V call is TRBV7-2, the J call TRBJ2-1, with 7 bases lining up with TRBD2. In germline, CDR1 is SGHTA, CDR2 FQGNSA. CDR3 length: 13 amino acids. Germline trimming cut 5 bases from V and 9 bases from J; bases unmatched to any gene: 7. The CDR3 loop is CASSPMGGVEQFF. The CDR3 DNA reads TGTGCCAGCAGCCCAATGGGGGGGGTTGAGCAGTTCTTC.

This clonotype was counted many times. The chain recombines TRBV20-1 with TRBJ2-7; the D is unclear. This CDR3 has 13 amino acids. Germline V gene sequence: CDR1 DFQATT, CDR2 SNEGSKA (reference sequence). The V end lost 3 bases, the J end lost 5 bases, and 14 bases lay between the germline ends. Here the CDR3 reads CSASPNSQNEQYF. The CDR3 bases are TGCAGTGCTAGTCCTAACAGCCAAAACGAGCAGTACTTC.

Concerning this clonotype itself: Since a much larger clone is just one base distant, this may be a read error. The V and J genes are TRBV20-1 and TRBJ1-2; no reliable D call. The CDR3 has 11 residues. Germline CDR1 DFQATT, CDR2 SNEGSKA (reference sequence). The CDR3 protein is CSGSGSYGYIF. CDR3 DNA sequence: TGCAGTGGATCGGGGTCGTATGGCTACATCTTC.

CDR3 in DNA: TGTGCCAGCAGGACTAGCGGAGTCGACGAGCAGTACTTC. This encodes CASRTSGVDEQYF. The rearrangement links TRBV12-3 or TRBV12-4 to TRBJ2-7, with 9 bases fitting TRBD2. V dropped 6 bases and J dropped 5; count of bases not matched to a gene: 5. This CDR3 comprises 13 residues.

The chain couples TRBV6-5 to TRBJ2-7; 8 bases agree with TRBD1. Trimming removed 4 bases from V and 8 bases from J; junction bases left unmatched: 13. This CDR3 comprises 15 residues. The germline V gene encodes CDR1 MNHEY and CDR2 SVGAGI. CDR3 in DNA: TGTGCCAGCAGTTCATCCGGGACAGGCGCCTTGAAGCAGTACTTC. It codes for CASSSSGTGALKQYF.

This clonotype turned up a few times. The chain combines TRBV10-3 with TRBJ1-1; D gene unclear. The CDR3 sequence is 13 residues long. Trimming removed 6 bases at V and 1 base at J, with 9 bases between. Germline V gives CDR1 ENHRY, CDR2 SYGVKD. The DNA of the CDR3 is TGTGCCATCAGCGGGCTCGCGAACACTGAAGCTTTCTTT. Its protein product is CAISGLANTEAFF.

This clonotype was seen only a few times. Written as DNA, the CDR3 is TGCAGTGCTAGAACCAGTGTACCGGAGCAGTACTTC. Residues: CSARTSVPEQYF. The chain carries TRBV20-1 and TRBJ2-7; D is ambiguous. V lost 2 bases, J lost 7 bases, and 12 bases lay in between. The CDR3 has 12 residues. The V gene's germline CDR1 is DFQATT and CDR2 SNEGSKA (reference sequence).

This clonotype has a count of ten or more. Here the CDR3 reads CSVCGNSYTEAFF. For the CDR3, the DNA is TGCAGCGTTTGTGGTAACAGCTACACTGAAGCTTTCTTT. The chain employs TRBV29-1 and TRBJ1-1; D not resolved. Trimming removed 5 bases from V and 3 bases from J, with 13 bases in between. The CDR3 sequence is 13 residues long. Germline loops: CDR1 SQVTM, CDR2 ANQGSEA.

For this clonotype: A much larger clone differs from this one at a single base, so this may be a read error. This chain joins TRBV6-1 and TRBJ2-5, with 9 nucleotides matching TRBD2. This CDR3 is built from 16 residues. With V trimmed by 4 bases and J by 5 bases, 11 bases remained unmatched. Germline loops: CDR1 MNHNS, CDR2 SASEGT. CDR3 in amino acids: CASSARDRGGAETQYF. CDR3 nucleotide sequence: TGTGCCAGCAGTGCCCGTGATCGCGGGGGGGCCGAGACCCAGTACTTC.

This clonotype occurred many times. The gene calls are TRBV14 and TRBJ2-3; TRBD1 is a possible D gene (6 bases). V shed 7 bases and J shed 2 bases, with 16 bases lying between them. The germline CDR1 and CDR2 sequences are SGHDN and FVKESK. The CDR3 extends over 15 amino acids. CDR3 in amino acids: CASKVKGGNTDTQYF. The DNA of the CDR3 is TGTGCCAGCAAGGTGAAAGGGGGAAACACAGATACGCAGTATTTT.

This clonotype occurred once. CDR3 loop: CASSQQMEVGTDTQYF. CDR3 nucleotide sequence: TGTGCCAGCAGCCAACAGATGGAGGTGGGCACAGATACGCAGTATTTT. The chain combines TRBV7-2 with TRBJ2-3; D may be TRBD2 (5 bases). V was trimmed by 5 bases and J by 1 base, leaving 16 bases between them. This CDR3 contains 16 residues. Germline loops: CDR1 SGHTA, CDR2 FQGNSA.

This clonotype has only a few counts. V and J are TRBV10-3 and TRBJ2-5; D tentatively reads TRBD1 or TRBD2 (5 bases each). In germline, CDR1 is ENHRY, CDR2 SYGVKD. V dropped 4 bases and J dropped 2 bases, with 11 bases sitting between them. The CDR3 sequence is 14 residues long. The CDR3 nucleotides read TGTGCCATCAGTGTAGGTGGGGGACAAGAGACCCAGTACTTC. Protein product: CAISVGGGQETQYF.

The chain joins TRBV18 to TRBJ2-1; 8 positions match TRBD1. In germline, CDR1 is KGHSH, CDR2 LQKENI. J gave up 6 bases and V 5 bases, and 9 bases lay outside the gene matches. The CDR3 spans 15 residues. CDR3 DNA: TGTGCCAGCTCATTTATGGGACAGGCCGTCAATGAGCAGTTCTTC. Translated: CASSFMGQAVNEQFF.

The sample holds a few counts of this clonotype. The limits of the CDR3 on the DNA are not certain, so only TCRdb's listed CDR3 is given. The V and J genes are TRBV7-5 and TRBJ2-5; the D call of TRBD2 is as the table states it, not checked on the DNA. TRBV7-5 is a pseudogene locus. From its first to its last residue, the CDR3 has 16 amino acids. This CDR3 reads CISVPDPTSGKETQYF.

This clonotype was found many times. This chain links TRBV6-1 with TRBJ1-1, with 8 bases fitting TRBD1. The CDR3 sequence is 15 residues long. Germline V gene data show CDR1 as MNHNS and CDR2 as SASEGT. V was clipped by 3 bases and J by 3 bases; unmatched bases: 6. The CDR3 DNA follows: TGTGCCAGCAGTGACCAGGGGGCGCGGGACACTGAAGCTTTCTTT. Its translation is CASSDQGARDTEAFF.

The J gene is TRBJ2-2, the V gene TRBV3-1, with D possibly matching TRBD2 (6 bases). The CDR3 has 15 residues. Trimming left V 7 bases short and J 1 base short, with 13 bases between. CDR1 is LGHDT, CDR2 YNNKEL, per germline (reference sequence). The CDR3 loop is CASILSAGNTGELFF. In nucleotides, the CDR3 is TGTGCCAGCATCCTTTCAGCGGGGAACACCGGGGAGCTGTTTTTT.

This clonotype was detected many times. The rearrangement uses TRBV27 and TRBJ1-2; a weak D match, TRBD1 (5 bases). The germline CDR1 and CDR2 sequences are MNHEY and SMNVEV (reference sequence). V was shortened by 10 bases and J by 4 bases, with 19 bases between the two germline ends. CDR3 length: 14 residues. For the CDR3, the DNA is TGTGCCACTTCATTTGGCAGGGAGGGCTATGGCTACACCTTC. It is translated as CATSFGREGYGYTF.